This note documents a single T cell receptor (beta chain) sequence. Its antigen is currently unknown. This specimen belongs to a study of tumor-infiltrating T cells and Merkel cell polyomavirus. About the study: The T cells studied were KLL-specific CD8+ cells against Merkel polyomavirus. Study-level results: Only one viral epitope was studied, missing other Merkel cell polyomavirus epitopes.

Robust Merkel cell polyomavirus Large T antigen positivity by immunohistochemistry was seen in all patients' tumors. Patients were all Caucasian, aged about 50 to 80, median about 63. Lymph node tumor was used when the primary was unknown with nodal presentation or primary tissue was insufficient. Profiled with immunoSEQ multiplex PCR; TCRdb holds only in-frame clones, not every one. Among about 25,000 clones listed, 70% to 90% were seen once. Input material: lymph node tissue. This sequence was found in a man aged 50 to 59 with Merkel cell carcinoma.

The CDR3 region is CASSTGLAGAHEQFF. For the CDR3, the DNA is TGTGCCAGCAGCACAGGACTAGCGGGAGCCCATGAGCAGTTCTTC. V usage is TRBV7-3 and J usage is TRBJ2-1; 13 positions agree with TRBD2. This CDR3 is built from 15 residues. From germline, CDR1 is SGHTA and CDR2 FQGTGA. Trimming took 5 bases from V and 8 from J; bases not matched to a gene: 6.